The T cell receptor (beta chain) under discussion was sequenced for a study of T-cell reconstitution after alpha-beta-depleted transplantation in children. In its sample, this clonotype was seen a few times. This sample's TCRbeta library carried unique molecular identifier barcodes. TCRdb called the PCR reads again in MiXCR, with one record for every CDR3 protein. Of about 900,000 distinct CDR3 sequences listed, roughly 29% are singletons. Per germline, CDR1 MNHEY and CDR2 SMNVEV (reference sequence). Germline trimming cut 5 bases from V and 2 bases from J; bases unmatched to any gene: 8. The CDR3 length is 15 residues.

The specimen was PBMCs, mostly from graft donor cells, collected 360 days after TCRalphabeta/CD19-depleted stem cell transplant. The chain uses TRBV27 and TRBJ2-7, with 8 nucleotides matching TRBD1. The source of this sequence is a boy younger than two who had a stem cell transplant for SCID, so the T cells may come from the graft donor. The CDR3 bases are TGTGCCAGCAGTCCCGGACAGGGCTACGCCTACGAGCAGTACTTC. Its protein product is CASSPGQGYAYEQYF.